This passage covers 9 T cell receptor beta chains from one sample sequenced in a study of T cell changes during pregnancy in multiple sclerosis. The assay was immunoSEQ multiplex PCR, and TCRdb's table has in-frame clones only and misses some. The table includes about 110,000 clones, around 90% detected once. The sample consisted of peripheral blood, taken after pregnancy. The receptors stem from a female donor with multiple sclerosis, enrolled in a pregnancy study.

This clone was counted once. The chain joins TRBV30 to TRBJ2-1, with D possibly being TRBD2 (6 bases). The CDR3 is 13 residues long. Germline-derived CDR1 and CDR2 are GTSNPN and SVGIG (reference sequence). Trimming cost V 4 bases and J 9 bases, with 16 bases left between them. The CDR3 DNA is TGTGCCTGGACAGATGCGATCGGGGGTGAGCAGTTCTTC. The encoded protein is CAWTDAIGGEQFF.

The chain combines TRBV4-2 with TRBJ2-3, with D possibly matching TRBD1 (5 bases). V shed 6 bases and J shed 5 bases, with 21 bases lying between them. Germline loops: CDR1 LGHNA, CDR2 YNFKEQ. The CDR3 runs 16 residues. The CDR3 region is CASREDGLGVRDTQYF. In DNA form, the CDR3 reads TGTGCCAGCAGAGAGGATGGGCTAGGGGTCCGAGATACGCAGTATTTT.

This clone was seen only once. The J gene is TRBJ1-2, the V gene TRBV5-6, with 9 positions matching TRBD1. Germline trimming cut 5 bases from V and 2 bases from J; bases unmatched to any gene: 7. The CDR3 length is 15 residues. Germline CDR1 reads SGHDT; CDR2 reads YYEEEE. This CDR3 is CASRYTGTGNYGYTF. The CDR3 nucleotides are TGTGCCAGCAGATATACCGGGACAGGGAACTATGGCTACACCTTC.

The rearrangement links TRBV5-1 to TRBJ2-2; TRBD2 agrees at 11 bases. The V segment lost 3 bases and the J segment 1 base; nucleotides outside the gene matches: 2. The CDR3 consists of 16 residues. Germline-derived CDR1 and CDR2 are SGHRS and YFSETQ. CDR3 bases: TGCGCCAGCAGCTGGGGGACTAGCGGGAACACCGGGGAGCTGTTTTTT. This sequence encodes CASSWGTSGNTGELFF.

This chain uses TRBV9 with TRBJ1-6; D may be TRBD1 (5 bases). The CDR3 covers 12 residues. Trimming cost V 3 bases and J 9 bases, with 7 bases left between them. Germline assignment: CDR1 SGDLS and CDR2 YYNGEE. CDR3 sequence: CASSAQGSPLHF. The CDR3 coding sequence is TGTGCCAGCAGCGCCCAGGGTTCACCCCTCCACTTT.

The rearrangement uses TRBV10-3 and TRBJ1-1, with 7 bases identical to TRBD1. V lost 4 bases to trimming and J lost 4 bases; unmatched junction nucleotides: 6. The germline gives CDR1 ENHRY, CDR2 SYGVKD. This CDR3 is 14 amino acids long. CDR3 nucleotides: TGTGCCATCAGTGCGAGACAGGGAGTCACTGAAGCTTTCTTT. It translates to CAISARQGVTEAFF.

CDR3 in amino acids: CASSLNRGQGNQPQHF. In nucleotides, the CDR3 is TGTGCCAGCAGCTTAAATCGAGGACAGGGGAATCAGCCCCAGCATTTT. V usage is TRBV5-6 and J usage is TRBJ1-5; 9 bases align to TRBD1. This CDR3 comprises 16 residues. The germline V gene encodes CDR1 SGHDT and CDR2 YYEEEE. The V and J ends lost 2 bases and 4 bases, in that order; junction bases with no gene match: 7.

This chain links TRBV10-3 with TRBJ1-1, with D hard to call. V lost 10 bases and J 1 base, leaving 13 bases between the germline ends. This CDR3 is built from 13 residues. Germline V gene sequence: CDR1 ENHRY, CDR2 SYGVKD. The CDR3 spells CATMFGGNTEAFF. In DNA, the CDR3 is TGTGCCACCATGTTTGGAGGGAACACTGAAGCTTTCTTT.

CDR3 DNA: TGTGCCATCAGTAATCGGGACAGCTTCACAGATACGCAGTATTTT. Amino acid sequence: CAISNRDSFTDTQYF. The genes are TRBV10-3 and TRBJ2-3; 7 bases match TRBD1. The CDR3 covers 15 residues. V dropped 5 bases and J dropped 2; count of bases not matched to a gene: 7. Germline lookup yields CDR1 ENHRY and CDR2 SYGVKD.